This T cell receptor (beta chain) stems from a study of blood T cell repertoires in COVID-19. About the research overall: The United States, Italy and Spain provided the acute and convalescent COVID-19 samples.

The CDR3 is made up of 14 amino acids. J lost 4 bases, V lost 9 bases, and 9 bases had no gene match. Germline V gives CDR1 LNHNV, CDR2 YYDKDF (reference sequence). In the original analysis: Reference gene primer amplification in the assay estimated nucleated cell counts. Produced via immunoSEQ multiplex PCR; TCRdb's table is partial and in-frame only. V, J and clone size reflect that table, while D and trimming were determined from the DNA. The sample lists 150,000 to 200,000 clones, about 86% occurring once. The sequencing input was peripheral blood. The J gene is TRBJ2-3, the V gene TRBV15; 8 bases map to TRBD2. This TCR was sampled from a man between 60 and 75 years old with acute or convalescent COVID-19. The CDR3 spells CATRDPAGADTQYF. The CDR3 DNA reads as TGTGCCACTCGTGACCCAGCGGGAGCAGATACGCAGTATTTT.